This record covers a single TCR beta chain. The sample is drawn from a study of blood T cell repertoires in COVID-19. TCRdb's table, derived via immunoSEQ multiplex PCR, lists solely in-frame clones and lacks some. This table has approximately 120,000 clones, 84% appearing once. The CDR3 spans 15 residues. The V end lost 5 bases, the J end lost 0 bases, and 9 bases lay between the germline ends. The V gene's germline CDR1 is SGHRS and CDR2 YFSETQ. This chain connects TRBV5-1 to TRBJ2-6; D possibly corresponds to TRBD1 (5 bases). The sequencing sample was made of peripheral blood. The receptor's source is a woman aged 50 to 65 with acute or convalescent COVID-19. In DNA, the CDR3 is TGCGCCAGCAGTTACGACAGCTCTGGGGCCAACGTCCTGACTTTC. Translated, it gives CASSYDSSGANVLTF.